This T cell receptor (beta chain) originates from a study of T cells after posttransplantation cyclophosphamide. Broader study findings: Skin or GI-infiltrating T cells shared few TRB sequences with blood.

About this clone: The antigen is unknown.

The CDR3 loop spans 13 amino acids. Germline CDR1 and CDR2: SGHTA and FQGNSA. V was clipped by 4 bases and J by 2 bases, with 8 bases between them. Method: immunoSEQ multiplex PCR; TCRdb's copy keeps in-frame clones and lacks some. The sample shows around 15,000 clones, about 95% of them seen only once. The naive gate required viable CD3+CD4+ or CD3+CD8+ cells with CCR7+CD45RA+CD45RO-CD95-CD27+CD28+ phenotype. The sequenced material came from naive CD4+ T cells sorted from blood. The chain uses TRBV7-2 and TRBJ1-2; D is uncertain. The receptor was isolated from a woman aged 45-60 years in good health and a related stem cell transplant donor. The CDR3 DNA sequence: TGTGCCAGCAGCTCCTACAGAAACTATGGCTACACCTTC. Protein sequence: CASSSYRNYGYTF.